The T cell receptor (beta chain) under discussion was sequenced for a study of T-cell memory formation after mild COVID-19. This clonotype has more than one count but fewer than ten. This CDR3 has 15 residues. From germline, CDR1 is SGHVS and CDR2 FQNEAQ. V lost 0 bases to trimming and J lost 2 bases; unmatched junction nucleotides: 4. TCRdb itself ran the 5' RACE reads through MiXCR, one entry per CDR3 protein. This sample has 540,000 or so distinct CDR3 sequences, with roughly 20% found just once. The sequence came from an adult woman who had mild COVID-19 (a few samples of this study predate the infection). Cell type and time point are not known. J is TRBJ2-7 and V is TRBV7-8; TRBD2 agrees at 7 bases. The material sequenced was PBMCs or a T cell subset sorted from them (not recorded which). CDR3 sequence reads: CASSLAVGGTYEQYF. Written as DNA, the CDR3 is TGTGCCAGCAGCTTAGCCGTCGGGGGGACCTACGAGCAGTACTTC.